Listed below are T cell receptor beta chains from one sample, sequenced in a study of T-cell memory formation after mild COVID-19. One entry per CDR3 protein results from TCRdb running MiXCR on the 5' RACE reads. The top ten hold about 8.7% of the sample, which has 450,000 to 650,000 distinct CDR3 sequences, about a fifth seen once. Sequenced: PBMCs or a T cell subset sorted from them (not recorded which). Source of these receptors: an adult woman who had mild COVID-19 (a few samples of this study predate the infection). Cell type and time point are not known. Both conserved end residues are part of each CDR3. A D gene is named only where the DNA matches it firmly. Clone size is stated in some rows and not others, as once, few, many or a class when expanded.

>TRBV12-3/TRBV12-4|TRBJ2-1|.|few
TGTGCCAGCAGTGCCGGGACCATTTCCTACAATGAGCAGTTCTTC
CASSAGTISYNEQFF
>TRBV12-3/TRBV12-4|TRBJ2-7|TRBD2|few
TGTGCCAGCAGACCGACTAGCGGGACTACCTACGAGCAGTACTTC
CASRPTSGTTYEQYF
>TRBV27|TRBJ2-1|TRBD1|few
TGTGCCAGCAGTTTATGGACAGGGGTTGAGCAGTTCTTC
CASSLWTGVEQFF
>TRBV7-3|TRBJ2-2|TRBD2|few
TGTGCCAGCAGCGGCTACGGGGGGGTACCCGGGGAGCTGTTTTTT
CASSGYGGVPGELFF
>TRBV24-1|TRBJ1-2|TRBD1|few
TGTGCCACCAGTGATTCGGGACAGATTAACTATGGCTACACCTTC
CATSDSGQINYGYTF
>TRBV2|TRBJ2-1|TRBD2|few
TGTGCCAGCAGTGAAGGACTAGCGGTGTACAATGAGCAGTTCTTC
CASSEGLAVYNEQFF
>TRBV7-3|TRBJ1-1|.|.
TGTGCCAGCAGCCCCCAGGGAGGGGTTACTGAAGCTTTCTTT
CASSPQGGVTEAFF
>TRBV7-7|TRBJ2-1|.|.
TGTGCTAGCAGCCCCGCGAGGGTCAATGAGCAGTTCTTC
CASSPARVNEQFF
>TRBV5-1|TRBJ1-1|.|few
TGCGCCAGCAGCTTGCTCCCAGGAGTGGACACTGAAGCTTTCTTT
CASSLLPGVDTEAFF
>TRBV12-3/TRBV12-4|TRBJ2-1|.|few
TGTGCCAGCAGTAACAGCCATGAGCAGTTCTTC
CASSNSHEQFF
>TRBV20-1|TRBJ2-3|TRBD2|few
TGCAGTGCTATTGGGACTAGCGGTGTCACAGATACGCAGTATTTT
CSAIGTSGVTDTQYF
>TRBV19|TRBJ1-1|.|.
TGTGCCAGTAGTTTTGGGGTTGGTTCGGACACTGAAGCTTTCTTT
CASSFGVGSDTEAFF
>TRBV7-2|TRBJ2-3|.|few
TGTGCCAGCACCCCAGACCCTACTATTAGCTCGAACACAGATACGCAGTATTTT
CASTPDPTISSNTDTQYF
>TRBV11-2|TRBJ1-1|TRBD1|.
TGTGCCAGCAGCATGGACAGGGGGACTGAAGCTTTCTTT
CASSMDRGTEAFF
>TRBV7-2|TRBJ2-1|.|few
TGTGCCAGCAGCCGGGGGCCTCAAGGTGCCCCCTACAATGAGCAGTTCTTC
CASSRGPQGAPYNEQFF
>TRBV7-2|TRBJ2-1|TRBD2|few
TGTGCCAGCAGCCAGACTAGCGGGAGTTTCAATGAGCAGTTCTTC
CASSQTSGSFNEQFF
>TRBV11-3|TRBJ2-1|.|few
TGTGCCAGCAGCCCAAGATCCGGGCCGTTGATCTTC
CASSPRSGPLIF